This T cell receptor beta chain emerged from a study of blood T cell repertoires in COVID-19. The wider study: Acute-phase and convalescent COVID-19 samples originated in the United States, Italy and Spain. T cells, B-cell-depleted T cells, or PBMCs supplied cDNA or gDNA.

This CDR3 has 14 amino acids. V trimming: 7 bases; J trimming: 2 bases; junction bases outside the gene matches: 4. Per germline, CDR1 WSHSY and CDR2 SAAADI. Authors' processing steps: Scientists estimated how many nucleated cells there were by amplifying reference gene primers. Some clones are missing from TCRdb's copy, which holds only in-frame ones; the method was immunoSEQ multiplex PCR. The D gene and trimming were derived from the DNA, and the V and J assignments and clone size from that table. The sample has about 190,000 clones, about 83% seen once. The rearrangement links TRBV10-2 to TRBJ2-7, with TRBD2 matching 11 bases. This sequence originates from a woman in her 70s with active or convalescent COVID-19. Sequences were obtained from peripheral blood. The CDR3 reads CASIIAGGPYEQYF. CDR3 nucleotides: TGCGCCAGCATCATAGCGGGAGGGCCCTACGAGCAGTACTTC.